Sequencing of this T cell receptor beta chain was carried out in a study of T cells in Graves' hyperthyroidism and ophthalmopathy. It was RNA transcripts that yielded the amplified TCR beta CDR3 regions. RT-PCR in the first round (using the HTBI primer set) targeted the TCR CDR3. MiXCR was run by TCRdb on the multiplex PCR reads, yielding one entry per CDR3 protein. The sample carries more than 250,000 distinct CDR3 sequences, 15% recorded once. Thyroid ultrasound and orbital computed tomography, with clinical symptoms and serum thyroxine and TRAb, informed diagnoses. Drawn at first hyperthyroidism diagnosis, the blood sample preceded any ophthalmopathy symptoms. This clonotype appeared many times. CDR1 is SGHRS and CDR2 is YFSETQ in the germline V gene. The CDR3 runs to 14 residues. Trimming cost V 1 base and J 2 bases; bases outside gene matches: 2.

The TCR comes from a woman aged 50 to 60 with Graves' hyperthyroidism that later progressed to Graves' ophthalmopathy. The sample taken for sequencing was blood. This chain uses TRBV5-1 with TRBJ2-5, with 7 bases fitting TRBD1. The CDR3 coding sequence is TGCGCCAGCAGCTTGATCAGGGGGCAAGAGACCCAGTACTTC. Translated, it gives CASSLIRGQETQYF.